A single sample is the source of the 8 T cell receptor beta chains below, sequenced in a study of cytomegalovirus exposure and HLA in healthy donors. The PCR used 60 Vbeta and 13 Jbeta primers. Some clones are missing from TCRdb's copy, which holds only in-frame ones; the method was immunoSEQ multiplex PCR. This table has about 100,000 clones, approximately 73% appearing once. Sample: PBMCs. The receptors stem from a woman between 50 and 59 years old in good health and CMV-seropositive.

The chain has TRBV6-5 and TRBJ2-7, with D possibly matching TRBD1 (6 bases). Trimming shortened V by 4 bases and J by 5 bases, and 9 bases separated the two germline ends. The CDR3 is 12 residues long. Germline V gene lookup returns CDR1 MNHEY and CDR2 SVGAGI. The CDR3 spells CASSLGGHEQYF. The DNA for the CDR3 is TGTGCCAGCAGTTTAGGGGGACACGAGCAGTACTTC.

The chain joins TRBV11-3 to TRBJ2-7; D perhaps matches TRBD1 (5 bases). V gave up 5 bases and J gave up 2 bases, with 10 bases separating them. Germline CDR1 is SGHNT and CDR2 is YENEEA. CDR3 size: 13 residues. The CDR3 nucleotides are TGTGCCAGCAGCCGCGGACAAGCCTACGAGCAGTACTTC. This encodes CASSRGQAYEQYF.

The V and J genes are TRBV4-1 and TRBJ2-3; TRBD1 agrees at 8 bases. Germline trimming cut 3 bases from V and 2 bases from J; bases unmatched to any gene: 19. CDR1 and CDR2 (germline): MGHRA, YSYEKL. The CDR3 has 20 amino acids. The CDR3 DNA is TGCGCCAGCAGCCAGCCTCCGGGACAGGTTTTGAACTCCGACACAGATACGCAGTATTTT. This encodes CASSQPPGQVLNSDTDTQYF.

The chain uses TRBV7-6 and TRBJ2-5; 7 positions match TRBD1. The CDR3 covers 15 residues. CDR1 and CDR2 from the germline V gene are SGHVS and FNYEAQ. V lost 1 base and J lost 5; bases outside the gene matches: 7. The CDR3 loop is CASSLGTGARETQYF. The CDR3 region has the DNA TGTGCCAGCAGCTTAGGAACAGGGGCCCGGGAGACCCAGTACTTC.

V and J are TRBV2 and TRBJ1-1, with D possibly TRBD1 on 5 matching bases. The CDR3 consists of 12 residues. Germline loops: CDR1 SNHLY, CDR2 FYNNEI. V dropped 4 bases and J dropped 7 bases, with 10 bases sitting between them. This CDR3 reads CASSVADNEAFF. In DNA form, the CDR3 reads TGTGCCAGCAGTGTGGCGGACAATGAAGCTTTCTTT.

This rearrangement joins TRBV5-5 to TRBJ1-6; D is perhaps TRBD1 (6 bases). Germline lookup yields CDR1 SGHKS and CDR2 YYEKEE (reference sequence). Deletions cut 0 bases from V and 15 bases from J, with 19 bases between. The length of the CDR3 is 15 residues. The CDR3 loop reads CASSLEDRGGYLLHF. Here the CDR3 DNA reads TGTGCCAGCAGCTTGGAAGACCGGGGGGGCTATCTCCTCCACTTT.

The chain recombines TRBV7-3 with TRBJ1-1, with TRBD1 as a possible D gene (6 bases). V lost 5 bases and J 6 bases, leaving 13 bases between the germline ends. The CDR3 has 13 amino acids. Germline V gives CDR1 SGHTA, CDR2 FQGTGA. CDR3 sequence: CASSRDHRAEAFF. The CDR3 nucleotides are TGTGCCAGCAGCCGAGACCACAGGGCTGAAGCTTTCTTT.

The chain couples TRBV5-6 to TRBJ1-5, with 9 bases that match TRBD1. The CDR3 is made up of 16 amino acids. Looked up from germline, CDR1 is SGHDT and CDR2 is YYEEEE. J gave up 2 bases and V 2 bases, and 5 bases lay outside the gene matches. Here the CDR3 DNA reads TGTGCCAGCAGCTTCGGACAGGGGAAGGGCAATCAGCCCCAGCATTTT. This codes for CASSFGQGKGNQPQHF.